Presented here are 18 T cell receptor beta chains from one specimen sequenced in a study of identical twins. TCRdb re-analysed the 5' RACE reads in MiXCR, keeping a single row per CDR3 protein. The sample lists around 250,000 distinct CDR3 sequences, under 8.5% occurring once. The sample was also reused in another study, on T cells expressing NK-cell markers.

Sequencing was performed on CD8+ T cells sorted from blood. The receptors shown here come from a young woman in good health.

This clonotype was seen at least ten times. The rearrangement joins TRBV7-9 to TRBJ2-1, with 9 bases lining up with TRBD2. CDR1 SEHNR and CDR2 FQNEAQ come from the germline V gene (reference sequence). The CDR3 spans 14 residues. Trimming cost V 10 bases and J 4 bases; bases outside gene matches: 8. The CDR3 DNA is TGTGCCACCTTGCTAGCGGGGACTTACAATGAGCAGTTCTTC. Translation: CATLLAGTYNEQFF. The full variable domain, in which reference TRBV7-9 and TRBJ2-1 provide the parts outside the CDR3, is DTGVSQNPRHKITKRGQNVTFRCDPISEHNRLYWYRQTLGQGPEFLTYFQNEAQLEKSRLLSDRFSAERPKGSFSTLEIQRTEQGDSAMYLCATLLAGTYNEQFFGPGTRLTVL.

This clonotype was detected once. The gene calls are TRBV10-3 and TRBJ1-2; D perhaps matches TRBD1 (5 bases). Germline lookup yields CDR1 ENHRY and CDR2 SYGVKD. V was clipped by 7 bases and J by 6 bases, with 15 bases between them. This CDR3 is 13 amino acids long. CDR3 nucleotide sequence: TGTGCCATCATGCCCACAGACAGCCATGGCTACACCTTC. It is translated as CAIMPTDSHGYTF.

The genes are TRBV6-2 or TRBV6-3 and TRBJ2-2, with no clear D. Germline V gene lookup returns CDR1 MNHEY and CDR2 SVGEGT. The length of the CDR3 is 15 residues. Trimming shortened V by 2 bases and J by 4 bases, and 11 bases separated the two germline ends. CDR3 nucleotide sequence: TGTGCCAGCAGTTACCCCGACGGAGCCACCGGGGAGCTGTTTTTT. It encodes CASSYPDGATGELFF.

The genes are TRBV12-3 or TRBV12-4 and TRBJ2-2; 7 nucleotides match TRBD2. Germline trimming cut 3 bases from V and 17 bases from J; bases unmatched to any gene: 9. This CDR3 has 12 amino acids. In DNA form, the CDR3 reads TGTGCCAGCAGTTTTGGGGGGGGACCCCCATTTTTT. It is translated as CASSFGGGPPFF.

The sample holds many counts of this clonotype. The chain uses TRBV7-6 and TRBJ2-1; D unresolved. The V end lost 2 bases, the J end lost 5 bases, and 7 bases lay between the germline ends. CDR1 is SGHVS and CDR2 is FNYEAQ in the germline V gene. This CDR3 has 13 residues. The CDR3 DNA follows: TGTGCCAGCAGCTTAAGGACCAACAATGAGCAGTTCTTC. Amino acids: CASSLRTNNEQFF.

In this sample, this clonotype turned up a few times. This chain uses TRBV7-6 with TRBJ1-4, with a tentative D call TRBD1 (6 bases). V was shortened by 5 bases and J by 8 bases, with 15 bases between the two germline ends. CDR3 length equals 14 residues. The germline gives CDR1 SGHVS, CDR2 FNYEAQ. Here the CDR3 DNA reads TGTGCCAGCAGCCGAGGGGGGGCTTGGGAAAAACTGTTTTTT. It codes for CASSRGGAWEKLFF.

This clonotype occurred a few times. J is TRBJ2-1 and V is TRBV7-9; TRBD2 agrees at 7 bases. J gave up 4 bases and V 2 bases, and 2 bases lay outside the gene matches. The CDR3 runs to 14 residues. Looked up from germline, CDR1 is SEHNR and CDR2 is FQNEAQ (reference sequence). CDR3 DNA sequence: TGTGCCAGCAGCTTAACTAGCGAATACAATGAGCAGTTCTTC. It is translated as CASSLTSEYNEQFF. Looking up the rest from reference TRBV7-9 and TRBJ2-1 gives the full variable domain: DTGVSQNPRHKITKRGQNVTFRCDPISEHNRLYWYRQTLGQGPEFLTYFQNEAQLEKSRLLSDRFSAERPKGSFSTLEIQRTEQGDSAMYLCASSLTSEYNEQFFGPGTRLTVL.

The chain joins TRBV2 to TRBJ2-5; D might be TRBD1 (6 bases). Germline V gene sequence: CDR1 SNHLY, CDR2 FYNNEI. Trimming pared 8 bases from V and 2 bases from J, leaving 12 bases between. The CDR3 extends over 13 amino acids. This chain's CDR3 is CASPGQTQETQYF. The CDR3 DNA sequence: TGTGCCAGCCCAGGACAGACTCAAGAGACCCAGTACTTC.

DNA for the CDR3: TGTGCCAGCAGTGAACCGGACGCTCGGGAGACCCAGTACTTC. Protein product: CASSEPDARETQYF. This sequence joins TRBV25-1 and TRBJ2-5; D not certain. CDR1 is MGHDK, CDR2 SYGVNS, per germline. The CDR3 is 14 residues long. The V and J ends lost 2 bases and 5 bases respectively, with 12 bases between them.

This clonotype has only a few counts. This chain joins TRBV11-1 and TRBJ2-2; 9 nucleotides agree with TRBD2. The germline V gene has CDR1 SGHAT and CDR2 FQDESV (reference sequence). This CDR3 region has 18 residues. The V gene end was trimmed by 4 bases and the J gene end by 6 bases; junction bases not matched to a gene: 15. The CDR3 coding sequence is TGTGCCAGCAGCTCCTCATTGGTAGCGGGGGCCCCGGCCGGGGAGCTGTTTTTT. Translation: CASSSSLVAGAPAGELFF.

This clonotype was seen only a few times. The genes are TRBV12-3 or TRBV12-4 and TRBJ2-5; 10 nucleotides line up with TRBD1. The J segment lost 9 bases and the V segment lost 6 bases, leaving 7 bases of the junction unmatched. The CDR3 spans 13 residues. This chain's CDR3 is CASSPGQGGAQYF. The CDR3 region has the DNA TGTGCCAGCAGCCCCGGACAGGGGGGGGCCCAGTACTTC.

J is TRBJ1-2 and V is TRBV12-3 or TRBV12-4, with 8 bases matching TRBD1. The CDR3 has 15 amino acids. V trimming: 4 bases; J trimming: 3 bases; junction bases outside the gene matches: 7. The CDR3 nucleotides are TGTGCCAGCAGTTCCTTAGGACAGGGAGACTATGGCTACACCTTC. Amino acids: CASSSLGQGDYGYTF.

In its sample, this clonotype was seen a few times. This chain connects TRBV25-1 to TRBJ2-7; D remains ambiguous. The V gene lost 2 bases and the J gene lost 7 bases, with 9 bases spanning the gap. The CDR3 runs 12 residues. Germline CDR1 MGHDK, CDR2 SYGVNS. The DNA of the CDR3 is TGTGCCAGCAGTGAAGGCAGGCTGGAGCAGTACTTC. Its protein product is CASSEGRLEQYF.

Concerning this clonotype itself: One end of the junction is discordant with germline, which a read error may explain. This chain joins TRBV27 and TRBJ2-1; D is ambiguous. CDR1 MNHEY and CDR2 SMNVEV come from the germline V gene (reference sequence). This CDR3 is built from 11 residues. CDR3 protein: CASSYYDEQFF. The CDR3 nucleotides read TGTGCCAGCAGTTACTACGATGAGCAGTTCTTC.

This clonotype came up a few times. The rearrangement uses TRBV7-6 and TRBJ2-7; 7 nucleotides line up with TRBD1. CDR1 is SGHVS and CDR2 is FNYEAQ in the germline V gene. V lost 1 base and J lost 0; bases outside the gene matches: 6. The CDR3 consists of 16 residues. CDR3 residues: CASSLESGQSSYEQYF. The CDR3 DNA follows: TGTGCCAGCAGCTTAGAGTCGGGACAGAGCTCCTACGAGCAGTACTTC.

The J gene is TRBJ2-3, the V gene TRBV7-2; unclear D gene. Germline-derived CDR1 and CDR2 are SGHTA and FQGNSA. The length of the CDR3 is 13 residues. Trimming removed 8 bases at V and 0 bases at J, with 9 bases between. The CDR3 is CASRLISTDTQYF. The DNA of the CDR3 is TGTGCCAGCCGCCTTATCAGCACAGATACGCAGTATTTT.

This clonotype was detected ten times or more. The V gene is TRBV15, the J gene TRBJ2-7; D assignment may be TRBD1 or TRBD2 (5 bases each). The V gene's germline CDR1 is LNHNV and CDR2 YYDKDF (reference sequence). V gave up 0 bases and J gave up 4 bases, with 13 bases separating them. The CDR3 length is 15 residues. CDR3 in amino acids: CATSRDRRGEYEQYF. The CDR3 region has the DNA TGTGCCACCAGCAGAGATAGACGGGGCGAGTACGAGCAGTACTTC.

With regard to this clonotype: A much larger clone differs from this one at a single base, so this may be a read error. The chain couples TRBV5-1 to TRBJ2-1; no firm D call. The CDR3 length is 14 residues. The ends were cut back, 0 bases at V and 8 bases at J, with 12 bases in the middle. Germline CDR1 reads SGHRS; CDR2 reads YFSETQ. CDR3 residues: CASSLVIRLDEQFF. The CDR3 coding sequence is TGCGCCAGCAGCTTGGTGATTCGGTTGGATGAGCAGTTCTTC. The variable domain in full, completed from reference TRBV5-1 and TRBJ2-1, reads KAGVTQTPRYLIKTRGQQVTLSCSPISGHRSVSWYQQTPGQGLQFLFEYFSETQRNKGNFPGRFSGRQFSNSRSEMNVSTLELGDSALYLCASSLVIRLDEQFFGPGTRLTVL.